This T cell receptor (beta chain) stems from a study of blood T cell repertoires in COVID-19. Here immunoSEQ multiplex PCR was the method, and the copy in TCRdb shows in-frame clones only, minus some. The data show tens of thousands of clones, with around 86% seen just once and 9% to 15% held by the top ten. Trimming removed 3 bases from V and 4 bases from J; junction bases left unmatched: 4. The CDR3 covers 16 residues. The germline gives CDR1 MNHEY, CDR2 SMNVEV (reference sequence). The chain couples TRBV27 to TRBJ2-7; 15 nucleotides match TRBD2. The sequenced material came from peripheral blood. This sequence originates from a human donor in a cohort sampled during active COVID-19. The donor label of this sample is uncertain. The CDR3 is CASSFGTSGRLYEQYF. CDR3 bases: TGTGCCAGCAGTTTCGGGACTAGCGGGAGGCTTTACGAGCAGTACTTC.